Included here is one TCR beta chain sequence, with context. Its target is not known. Germline CDR1 and CDR2: MDHEN and SYDVKM. The junction had 8 bases not matched to a gene; V was cut back by 7 bases and J by 3 bases. The CDR3 is 14 amino acids. A couple of CD3G-deficient patients had more severe autoimmunity; all had some. At testing, patients were 2 to 39 years old, with reduced naive and increased memory T-cell proportions. CD4+ T cells were divided by sorting: CD25-high CD127-low Tregs, CD25-low CD127-high conventional cells. Amplification used 52 TRBV primers and 13 TRBJ primers. Generated by immunoSEQ multiplex PCR, the TCRdb table keeps only in-frame clones and is missing some. The table has about 23,000 clones, around nine tenths seen once. These data are taken from a study of regulatory T cells. The study, taken as a whole, reports: In patients, unique TRB V-J pairs were restricted and V/J usage skewed, especially in Tregs. Hydrophobic residues at CDR3 positions 6 and 7 were enriched in conventional CD4+ T cells of CD3G-deficient patients.

Material for sequencing was conventional CD4+ T cells sorted from blood. The rearrangement links TRBV28 to TRBJ1-2; TRBD1 aligns across 7 bases. This TCR came from a child younger than 18 with CD3G deficiency. The CDR3 sequence is CASTSPGGDYGYTF. The CDR3 DNA reads TGTGCCAGCACCTCCCCAGGGGGGGACTATGGCTACACCTTC.